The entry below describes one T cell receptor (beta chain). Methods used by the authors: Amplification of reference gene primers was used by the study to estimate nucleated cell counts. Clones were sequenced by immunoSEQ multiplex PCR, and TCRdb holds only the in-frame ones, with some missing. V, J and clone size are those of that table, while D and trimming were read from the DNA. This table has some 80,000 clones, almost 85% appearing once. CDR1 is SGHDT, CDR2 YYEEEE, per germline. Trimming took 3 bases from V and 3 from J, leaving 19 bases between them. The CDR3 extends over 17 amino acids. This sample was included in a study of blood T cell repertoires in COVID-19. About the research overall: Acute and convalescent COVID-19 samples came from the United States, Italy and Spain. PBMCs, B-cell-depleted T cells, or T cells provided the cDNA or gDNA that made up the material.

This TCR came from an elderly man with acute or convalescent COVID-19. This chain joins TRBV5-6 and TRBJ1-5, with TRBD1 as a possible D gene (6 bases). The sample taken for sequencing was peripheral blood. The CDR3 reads CASSSGGAGGTNQPQHF. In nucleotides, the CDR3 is TGTGCCAGCAGCTCTGGGGGGGCTGGGGGCACCAATCAGCCCCAGCATTTT.